This section outlines one TCR beta chain sequence together with its context. Trimming pared 5 bases from V and 6 bases from J, leaving 11 bases between. This CDR3 is 13 amino acids long. Germline V gene data show CDR1 as SSHAT and CDR2 as FNYEAQ (reference sequence). This sample is drawn from a study of CD8 T cells in Susac syndrome. The multiple sclerosis controls were treatment-naive patients, and their relapsing-remitting disease was stable or active. The CD8+ and CD4+ T cells were isolated magnetically using a negative isolation approach, whereas the TEMRA cells were enriched by FACS. RNA in amounts of roughly 0.45 to 1 ug was reverse transcribed with random hexamers. TCRdb recomputed calls from the immunoSEQ multiplex PCR reads with MiXCR, one row per CDR3 protein. The sample includes over 130,000 distinct CDR3 sequences, about 95% seen only once; the top ten take about 0.11%.

This TCR was sampled from a human donor with multiple sclerosis. The V and J genes are TRBV7-7 and TRBJ2-1; TRBD1 is a possible D gene (5 bases). Sequencing input: CD4+ T cells from PBMCs. The CDR3 reads CASSPLDSNEQFF. The CDR3 nucleotides read TGTGCCAGCAGCCCCCTTGACAGCAATGAGCAGTTCTTC.